Listed here are 32 T cell receptor beta chains from one sample, sequenced in a study of radiotherapy plus CTLA-4 blockade in lung cancer. Some clones are missing from TCRdb's copy, which holds only in-frame ones; the method was immunoSEQ multiplex PCR. Of about 83,000 clones in the sample, around 76% were seen once. Sequenced material: peripheral blood, taken from a patient treated with radiotherapy plus ipilimumab. The receptors were sampled from a human donor with non-small cell lung cancer who had a partial response to radiotherapy plus ipilimumab. Some clones in this sample may be carry-over from other donors' samples.

The gene calls are TRBV6-1 and TRBJ2-7, with D perhaps TRBD2 (6 bases). Trimming left V 7 bases short and J 2 bases short, with 18 bases between. This CDR3 has 15 residues. The germline V gene has CDR1 MNHNS and CDR2 SASEGT. The CDR3 region has the DNA TGTGCCAGCACAAGGGACTCCTATAACCCCTACGAGCAGTACTTC. It specifies CASTRDSYNPYEQYF.

The CDR3 bases are TGTGCCAGCAGCTTAGCGGGGGGGCCCGCAAATGAGCAGTTCTTC. Protein: CASSLAGGPANEQFF. The chain joins TRBV7-7 to TRBJ2-7; tentative D call: TRBD2 (7 bases). The DNA matches TRBJ2-1 better at its end, which makes the J call doubtful. Germline values: CDR1 SSHAT, CDR2 FNYEAQ (reference sequence). The CDR3 runs 15 residues.

V and J are TRBV5-1 and TRBJ2-6; 9 nucleotides align to TRBD1. Looked up from germline, CDR1 is SGHRS and CDR2 is YFSETQ. Trimming took 3 bases from V and 3 from J; bases not matched to a gene: 7. CDR3 length: 17 amino acids. The CDR3 loop reads CASSSGQGRFGANVLTF. The CDR3 nucleotides read TGCGCCAGCAGCTCCGGACAGGGGCGGTTTGGGGCCAACGTCCTGACTTTC.

The chain combines TRBV7-2 with TRBJ2-2, with TRBD2 matching 14 bases. Germline loops: CDR1 SGHTA, CDR2 FQGNSA. This CDR3 contains 18 residues. J was trimmed by 4 bases and V by 5 bases; bases with no gene match: 9. This CDR3 reads CASSPGTSGGGRTGELFF. The CDR3, as DNA: TGTGCCAGCAGCCCCGGGACTAGCGGGGGAGGGCGCACCGGGGAGCTGTTTTTT.

V gene TRBV30 combines with J gene TRBJ2-5; no firm D call. The CDR3 contains 13 residues. Germline CDR1 is GTSNPN and CDR2 is SVGIG (reference sequence). Trimming cost V 0 bases and J 0 bases, with 5 bases left between them. In DNA, the CDR3 is TGTGCCTGGAGTGTTAGTTACCAAGAGACCCAGTACTTC. It is translated as CAWSVSYQETQYF. The full variable domain, completed using reference TRBV30 and TRBJ2-5, is SQTIHQWPATLVQPVGSPLSLECTVEGTSNPNLYWYRQAAGRGLQLLFYSVGIGQISSEVPQNLSASRPQDRQFILSSKKLLLSDSGFYLCAWSVSYQETQYFGPGTRLLVL.

The CDR3 is CASSVKEATDTQYF. DNA of the CDR3: TGTGCCAGCAGCGTGAAGGAGGCCACAGATACGCAGTATTTT. The genes are TRBV5-4 and TRBJ2-3; D is possibly TRBD2 (5 bases). The CDR3 length is 14 residues. The germline gives CDR1 SGHNT, CDR2 YYREEE (reference sequence). Deletions cut 4 bases from V and 2 bases from J, with 11 bases between.

This clone was counted a few times. The chain links TRBV10-2 to TRBJ2-4; 9 nucleotides agree with TRBD1. Germline V gene data show CDR1 as WSHSY and CDR2 as SAAADI. This CDR3 is 15 amino acids long. Losses at the gene ends were 8 bases for V and 6 bases for J; bases not matched to a gene: 11. CDR3 DNA: TGCGCCAGCTTCCCCCAACAGGGGGCAGGAAACATTCAGTACTTC. As protein: CASFPQQGAGNIQYF.

V and J are TRBV7-6 and TRBJ2-3; TRBD2 aligns across 7 bases. The CDR3 is 16 residues long. J lost 2 bases, V lost 5 bases, and 10 bases had no gene match. Looked up from germline, CDR1 is SGHVS and CDR2 is FNYEAQ. CDR3 region: CASSVRLANPTDTQYF. DNA for the CDR3: TGTGCCAGCAGCGTAAGACTAGCCAACCCCACAGATACGCAGTATTTT.

The chain has TRBV10-1 and TRBJ2-3; 7 nucleotides match TRBD2. Germline V gene lookup returns CDR1 WNHNN and CDR2 SYGVQD (reference sequence). The CDR3 is 16 amino acids. The ends lost 3 bases at V and 1 base at J; junction bases unmatched: 7. In DNA form, the CDR3 reads TGCGCCAGCAGTGATGGCGGGGGAGGAGGCACAGATACGCAGTATTTT. It is translated as CASSDGGGGGTDTQYF.

Only a few counts were recorded for this clone. V is TRBV7-9 and J is TRBJ1-1; unclear D gene. Trimming stripped 5 bases from V and 11 bases from J, with 18 bases between. There are 13 residues in the CDR3. CDR1 and CDR2 from the germline V gene are SEHNR and FQNEAQ (reference sequence). The DNA of the CDR3 is TGTGCCAGCAGCCGGGTAGAGGGATTAAGGGCTTTCTTT. Its translation is CASSRVEGLRAFF.

Remarks on this clone: Other DNA sequences in the sample encode the same CDR3. The chain recombines TRBV7-2 with TRBJ2-1; 10 bases are a match to TRBD2. Germline V gives CDR1 SGHTA, CDR2 FQGNSA. The J segment lost 4 bases and the V segment lost 1 base, leaving 1 base of the junction unmatched. CDR3 length: 15 amino acids. The CDR3 region is CASSLVAGGYNEQFF. CDR3 nucleotide sequence: TGTGCCAGCAGCTTAGTAGCGGGGGGATACAATGAGCAGTTCTTC. The whole variable domain, filled in from reference TRBV7-2 and TRBJ2-1, reads GAGVSQSPSNKVTEKGKDVELRCDPISGHTALYWYRQSLGQGLEFLIYFQGNSAPDKSGLPSDRFSAERTGGSVSTLTIQRTQQEDSAVYLCASSLVAGGYNEQFFGPGTRLTVL.

The chain recombines TRBV7-2 with TRBJ2-5; weak D call: TRBD2 (6 bases). In germline, CDR1 is SGHTA, CDR2 FQGNSA. V lost 6 bases and J 5 bases, leaving 22 bases between the germline ends. The length of the CDR3 is 16 residues. The CDR3 is CASSVVGGLAGETQYF. CDR3 nucleotides: TGTGCCAGCAGTGTAGTGGGGGGTCTCGCCGGTGAGACCCAGTACTTC.

This chain links TRBV5-1 with TRBJ1-2, with 7 positions matching TRBD1. CDR3 length equals 15 residues. The V gene's germline CDR1 is SGHRS and CDR2 YFSETQ. Unmatched junction bases numbered 9, after V lost 1 base and J lost 6 bases. The chain's CDR3 is CASSLRTGSANGYTF. Written as DNA, the CDR3 is TGCGCCAGCAGCTTGCGGACAGGTTCCGCGAATGGCTACACCTTC.

The chain joins TRBV18 to TRBJ2-5; 7 nucleotides line up with TRBD1. The DNA end is more similar to TRBJ2-7, so the J call may be wrong. The germline V gene encodes CDR1 KGHSH and CDR2 LQKENI. The CDR3 has 14 residues. The CDR3, as DNA: TGTGCCAGCTCACCACGGGACAGTAATTACGAGCAGTACTTC. This encodes CASSPRDSNYEQYF.

The chain uses TRBV5-6 and TRBJ2-3; D possibly corresponds to TRBD2 (5 bases). Trimming left V 2 bases short and J 0 bases short, with 10 bases between. Germline CDR1 and CDR2: SGHDT and YYEEEE. The CDR3 runs to 15 residues. CDR3 in DNA: TGTGCCAGCAGCTTTTGGCAGCGGAGCACAGATACGCAGTATTTT. Its translation is CASSFWQRSTDTQYF.

The V and J genes are TRBV6-5 and TRBJ2-2; 7 bases fit TRBD1. Germline values: CDR1 MNHEY, CDR2 SVGAGI. This CDR3 is built from 14 residues. The V and J ends lost 6 bases and 5 bases, in that order; junction bases with no gene match: 6. The CDR3: CASRSRQGTGELFF. The CDR3 DNA reads as TGTGCCAGCAGATCCCGACAGGGAACCGGGGAGCTGTTTTTT.

This chain connects TRBV18 to TRBJ1-5, with TRBD1 matching over 8 bases. CDR1 is KGHSH, CDR2 LQKENI, per germline. The V and J ends lost 4 bases and 7 bases, in that order; junction bases with no gene match: 9. This CDR3 has 15 amino acids. CDR3 amino acids: CASSLNRGAEQPQHF. DNA of the CDR3: TGTGCCAGCTCACTGAACAGGGGGGCGGAGCAGCCCCAGCATTTT. Full variable domain (missing parts from reference TRBV18 and TRBJ1-5): NAGVMQNPRHLVRRRGQEARLRCSPMKGHSHVYWYRQLPEEGLKFMVYLQKENIIDESGMPKERFSAEFPKEGPSILRIQQVVRGDSAAYFCASSLNRGAEQPQHFGDGTRLSIL.

This sequence joins TRBV6-1 and TRBJ2-1; D perhaps matches TRBD2 (5 bases). The CDR3 is 12 residues long. Germline V lookup: CDR1 MNHNS, CDR2 SASEGT. With 6 bases removed from V and 10 bases from J, the gap between germline ends came to 13 bases. Written as DNA, the CDR3 is TGTGCCAGCAGGCCGGACTTTCCAGAGCAGTTCTTC. Its protein product is CASRPDFPEQFF.

This clone turned up a few times. J is TRBJ2-1 and V is TRBV5-1; 8 bases fit TRBD2. Germline CDR1 SGHRS, CDR2 YFSETQ. V lost 1 base, J lost 2 bases, and 5 bases stayed unmatched. The CDR3 sequence is 16 residues long. The DNA for the CDR3 is TGCGCCAGCAGCTTGAGAGCGGGAGAGCCCTACAATGAGCAGTTCTTC. It yields the protein CASSLRAGEPYNEQFF.

The chain recombines TRBV7-2 with TRBJ1-5, with D maybe TRBD1 (6 bases). The CDR3 covers 14 residues. The germline V gene has CDR1 SGHTA and CDR2 FQGNSA. Trimming took off 5 bases at V and 1 base at J, with 9 bases between the two ends. The CDR3 sequence: CASSQQGSNQPQHF. CDR3 DNA: TGTGCCAGCAGCCAACAGGGCAGCAATCAGCCCCAGCATTTT. Drawing the rest from reference TRBV7-2 and TRBJ1-5, the complete variable domain is GAGVSQSPSNKVTEKGKDVELRCDPISGHTALYWYRQSLGQGLEFLIYFQGNSAPDKSGLPSDRFSAERTGGSVSTLTIQRTQQEDSAVYLCASSQQGSNQPQHFGDGTRLSIL.

The V call is TRBV27, the J call TRBJ2-1, with TRBD2 as a possible D gene (5 bases). This CDR3 has 17 residues. With 3 bases removed from V and 4 bases from J, the gap between germline ends came to 19 bases. Germline-derived CDR1 and CDR2 are MNHEY and SMNVEV (reference sequence). DNA of the CDR3: TGTGCCAGCAGTTTGGACCCCCGGAGAACGGGGTACAATGAGCAGTTCTTC. It yields the protein CASSLDPRRTGYNEQFF.

V and J are TRBV6-1 and TRBJ2-3, with D hard to call. V dropped 10 bases and J dropped 5 bases, with 13 bases sitting between them. The CDR3 is 12 residues long. Per germline, CDR1 MNHNS and CDR2 SASEGT. The CDR3 coding sequence is TGTGCCATTAGAGGAGTCGGAGATACGCAGTATTTT. This gives the protein CAIRGVGDTQYF.

This rearrangement joins TRBV6-5 to TRBJ2-3, with a possible D match to TRBD2 (7 bases). The CDR3 runs to 15 residues. Germline V gives CDR1 MNHEY, CDR2 SVGAGI. V lost 6 bases and J lost 7, with 20 bases in between. CDR3 in amino acids: CASRQGLMGSNTQYF. In nucleotides, the CDR3 is TGTGCCAGCAGACAGGGACTAATGGGCTCAAATACGCAGTATTTT.

CDR3: CASSSPAQQGGNIQYF. DNA for the CDR3: TGTGCCAGCAGTTCCCCCGCTCAACAGGGGGGAAACATTCAGTACTTC. This chain connects TRBV28 to TRBJ2-4, with TRBD1 matching over 8 bases. Looked up from germline, CDR1 is MDHEN and CDR2 is SYDVKM. The CDR3 loop spans 16 amino acids. V shed 4 bases and J 6 bases; nucleotides not matched to a gene: 11.

This chain links TRBV19 with TRBJ1-1; 8 bases align to TRBD1. Germline V lookup: CDR1 LNHDA, CDR2 SQIVND (reference sequence). The CDR3 has 14 residues. V dropped 5 bases and J dropped 7; count of bases not matched to a gene: 9. The CDR3 reads CASSFRTGTDEAFF. The CDR3 nucleotides are TGTGCCAGTAGTTTCCGGACAGGGACCGATGAAGCTTTCTTT.

The chain recombines TRBV2 with TRBJ2-1; 8 bases align to TRBD2. CDR1 is SNHLY, CDR2 FYNNEI, per germline. The CDR3 has 14 residues. Trimming at V came to 10 bases and at J to 7 bases, leaving 12 bases not matched to a gene. CDR3 residues: CATKPLLAGNEQFF. For the CDR3, the DNA is TGTGCCACCAAACCTTTGCTAGCGGGTAATGAGCAGTTCTTC.

The rearrangement links TRBV11-3 to TRBJ2-3, with a tentative D call TRBD1 (6 bases). Per germline, CDR1 SGHNT and CDR2 YENEEA. There are 16 residues in the CDR3. The V end lost 4 bases, the J end lost 0 bases, and 14 bases lay between the germline ends. The CDR3: CASSSIFGQSTDTQYF. CDR3 in DNA: TGTGCCAGCAGCTCCATTTTTGGACAGAGCACAGATACGCAGTATTTT.

The V call is TRBV6-5, the J call TRBJ2-7; D may be TRBD1 (7 bases). Germline V CDR1 and CDR2: MNHEY, SVGAGI. Trimming left V 5 bases short and J 2 bases short, with 13 bases between. The CDR3 sequence is 14 residues long. CDR3 in DNA: TGTGCCAGCAGTCGGCGGGACAGCGCCTACGAGCAGTACTTC. It encodes CASSRRDSAYEQYF.

A word on this clone: This specimen includes other DNA sequences encoding the same CDR3. The chain links TRBV27 to TRBJ2-1; the D gene is possibly TRBD2 (7 bases). V gave up 3 bases and J gave up 2 bases, with 8 bases separating them. This CDR3 contains 14 residues. Germline CDR1 is MNHEY and CDR2 is SMNVEV (reference sequence). CDR3 protein: CASSLGGPYNEQFF. The CDR3, as DNA: TGTGCCAGCAGTTTGGGGGGGCCCTACAATGAGCAGTTCTTC.

The genes are TRBV18 and TRBJ2-5, with unresolved D. This CDR3 has 13 residues. V lost 2 bases and J lost 2, with 6 bases in between. The germline V gene encodes CDR1 KGHSH and CDR2 LQKENI. The CDR3 protein is CASSPILQETQYF. The CDR3 DNA follows: TGTGCCAGCTCACCAATCCTGCAAGAGACCCAGTACTTC. The variable domain in full, completed from reference TRBV18 and TRBJ2-5, reads NAGVMQNPRHLVRRRGQEARLRCSPMKGHSHVYWYRQLPEEGLKFMVYLQKENIIDESGMPKERFSAEFPKEGPSILRIQQVVRGDSAAYFCASSPILQETQYFGPGTRLLVL.

The chain has TRBV4-2 and TRBJ2-2; possibly TRBD1 for D (6 bases). V shed 9 bases and J shed 3 bases, with 17 bases lying between them. The CDR3 spans 15 residues. Germline V gene sequence: CDR1 LGHNA, CDR2 YNFKEQ. In DNA form, the CDR3 reads TGTGCCAGTTCAGACCCAGGGGCCGACACCGGGGAGCTGTTTTTT. Translated: CASSDPGADTGELFF.

The genes are TRBV18 and TRBJ1-5, with D maybe TRBD1 (5 bases). Trimming pared 0 bases from V and 3 bases from J, leaving 9 bases between. Per the germline V gene, CDR1 is KGHSH and CDR2 is LQKENI. This CDR3 spans 15 amino acids. This CDR3 is CASSPPTGPNQPQHF. DNA of the CDR3: TGTGCCAGCTCACCACCCACAGGCCCCAATCAGCCCCAGCATTTT.